Listed here is a single T cell receptor (beta chain). Its cognate antigen is unknown. This sample was included in a study of identical twins. Findings and limits, study-wide: Conclusions rested on cross-sectional statistics rather than following the same donors.

CDR1 is SGHVS and CDR2 is FQNEAQ in the germline V gene. This CDR3 contains 15 residues. Trimming pared 1 base from V and 0 bases from J, leaving 7 bases between. A universal primer site was added by template switching, and unique molecular identifiers were carried by the cDNA. TCRdb redid the calling of the 5' RACE reads with MiXCR, one entry per CDR3 protein. The sample has some 300,000 distinct CDR3 sequences; roughly 12% are singletons. This sample also appeared in a second study, on yellow fever vaccine responses in identical twins.

This TCR was sampled from a woman younger than 35 in good health. The chain recombines TRBV7-8 with TRBJ2-1; no reliable D call. Sequenced material: CD8+ T cells sorted from blood. The CDR3 nucleotides are TGTGCCAGCAGCTTAGTCGCTAGCTCCTACAATGAGCAGTTCTTC. It translates to CASSLVASSYNEQFF.